This TCR beta chain was captured by sequencing in a study of siplizumab effects on memory and regulatory T cells. Regarding the study as a whole: Siplizumab cultures yielded proliferating Tregs whose suppressive function was not confirmed. In unstimulated cells, naive T cells appeared more diverse than memory T cells and seemed major alloresponse contributors.

In each sample, some 9.6 x 10^4 TCR templates were assayed. Some clones are missing from TCRdb's copy, which holds only in-frame ones; the method was immunoSEQ multiplex PCR. The sample yields more than 60,000 clones, 90% to 95% seen once. The CDR3 is 16 residues long. Germline loops: CDR1 SGHAT, CDR2 FQNNGV. Trimming removed 5 bases at V and 5 bases at J, with 22 bases between. About this clone itself: The antigen remains undetermined.

Sequenced input: CD8+ T cells sorted from blood. The sequence was obtained from a human donor in good health. The V and J genes are TRBV11-2 and TRBJ2-7; D may be TRBD1 or TRBD2 (5 bases each). The CDR3 DNA follows: TGTGCCAGCAGCCCCGGTCTGGGACCAGGGTTCGACGAGCAGTACTTC. This sequence encodes CASSPGLGPGFDEQYF.